This TCR beta chain was retrieved from a study of T cell changes during pregnancy in multiple sclerosis. This CDR3 region has 17 residues. Trimming at V came to 3 bases and at J to 2 bases, leaving 11 bases not matched to a gene. Per the germline V gene, CDR1 is SGHTA and CDR2 is FQGNSA. TCRdb's copy holds only in-frame clones and misses some; the assay was immunoSEQ multiplex PCR. Here the sample spans 25,000 to 35,000 clones, about nine tenths being singletons. The V gene is TRBV7-2, the J gene TRBJ2-5, with 8 bases fitting TRBD2. This receptor was identified in a female donor in good health, enrolled as a control in a pregnancy study. Sample: CD4+ T cells from peripheral blood mononuclear cells, taken in the second trimester of pregnancy. The CDR3 DNA reads as TGTGCCAGCAGCTTCACCGGACCGGGAGGGGGGCAAGAGACCCAGTACTTC. Amino acid sequence: CASSFTGPGGGQETQYF.